These 11 T cell receptor beta chains share one sample of origin, sequenced in a study of human T cells and chemical hapten exposure. TCRdb redid the calling of the RACE reads with MiXCR, one entry per CDR3 protein. The sample carries under 400,000 distinct CDR3 sequences, 4.5% to 6% recorded once. The time point here: pre-sensitization, week 0. Treatment defined: therapeutic diphenylcyclopropenone sensitization with weekly scalp DPC. The specimen comprised whole blood, sampled in connection with sensitization to the hapten diphenylcyclopropenone (DPC). The receptors here all came from a woman in her 50s with alopecia areata. Some clones in this sample may be carry-over from other donors' samples.

This clonotype came up many times. The chain recombines TRBV20-1 with TRBJ2-7, with a tentative D call TRBD2 (6 bases). Germline CDR1 DFQATT, CDR2 SNEGSKA (reference sequence). The length of the CDR3 is 14 residues. Deletions cut 5 bases from V and 7 bases from J, with 21 bases between. This CDR3 is CSAPLGGPFGEQYF. Here the CDR3 DNA reads TGCAGTGCTCCCCTGGGGGGTCCCTTTGGGGAGCAGTACTTC.

Many counts were recorded for this clonotype. The chain couples TRBV20-1 to TRBJ1-1; 7 nucleotides line up with TRBD1. The CDR3 is 12 residues long. V gave up 5 bases and J gave up 4 bases; unmatched junction bases: 4. Per germline, CDR1 DFQATT and CDR2 SNEGSKA (reference sequence). CDR3 residues: CSAVQGSTEAFF. The CDR3 region has the DNA TGCAGTGCTGTACAGGGGTCCACTGAAGCTTTCTTT.

The DNA for the CDR3 is TGTGCCAGCAGAGGGGCATCGGGCACTGAAGCTTTCTTT. This codes for CASRGASGTEAFF. This chain links TRBV2 with TRBJ1-1; possibly TRBD1 for D (5 bases). V gave up 6 bases and J gave up 4 bases, with 12 bases separating them. The CDR3 contains 13 residues. The germline V gene has CDR1 SNHLY and CDR2 FYNNEI.

This clonotype was picked up a small number of times. This rearrangement joins TRBV11-2 to TRBJ1-4; D is unclear. V was trimmed by 5 bases and J by 4 bases, leaving 17 bases between them. The CDR3 is 16 amino acids. Germline CDR1 SGHAT, CDR2 FQNNGV. The CDR3 is CASSLEVGVLNEKLFF. In nucleotides, the CDR3 is TGTGCCAGCAGCCTGGAGGTCGGGGTCCTTAATGAAAAACTGTTTTTT.

This clonotype was seen many times. V usage is TRBV5-1 and J usage is TRBJ1-6; D might be TRBD1 (6 bases). The germline gives CDR1 SGHRS, CDR2 YFSETQ. The germline V and J ends were trimmed by 2 bases and 0 bases, with 9 bases remaining between them. This CDR3 contains 16 residues. The CDR3 spells CASSFTGSSYNSPLHF. CDR3 nucleotides: TGCGCCAGCAGCTTTACAGGGAGCTCCTATAATTCACCCCTCCACTTT.

About this clonotype: A far larger clone is a single base away, which makes a read error likely. The gene calls are TRBV7-9 and TRBJ2-6; D is undetermined. Trimming cost V 3 bases and J 0 bases, with 6 bases left between them. The germline gives CDR1 SEHNR, CDR2 FQNEAQ (reference sequence). The CDR3 consists of 15 residues. The CDR3 here is CASSLERSGANVLTF. The CDR3 DNA reads as TGTGCCAGCAGCTTGGAGCGCTCTGGGGCCAACGTCCTGACTTTC.

This clonotype showed up just a few times. The chain is built from TRBV4-2 and TRBJ1-2, with 7 bases fitting TRBD1. J lost 7 bases, V lost 0 bases, and 8 bases had no gene match. The germline V gene has CDR1 LGHNA and CDR2 YNFKEQ. CDR3 length: 15 residues. CDR3: CASSQEFRQGPGYTF. The CDR3 DNA is TGTGCCAGCAGCCAAGAATTCAGACAGGGTCCTGGCTACACCTTC.

This clonotype was detected ten times or more. The J gene is TRBJ2-1, the V gene TRBV4-3; tentative D call: TRBD1 (5 bases). V lost 3 bases, J lost 4 bases, and 19 bases lay in between. Germline CDR1 reads LGHNA; CDR2 reads YSLEER. The CDR3 covers 17 residues. The CDR3 DNA reads TGCGCCAGCAGCCACTCCTTACAGGATCTCGGTTACAATGAGCAGTTCTTC. Translating gives CASSHSLQDLGYNEQFF.

This clonotype was recorded many times. V gene TRBV12-3 or TRBV12-4 combines with J gene TRBJ1-5, with D possibly matching TRBD1 (5 bases). The V gene lost 3 bases and the J gene lost 0 bases, with 15 bases spanning the gap. The CDR3 has 17 amino acids. The CDR3 spells CASSLGQGPPSNQPQHF. CDR3 bases: TGTGCCAGCAGTTTGGGGCAGGGACCCCCTAGCAATCAGCCCCAGCATTTT.

The rearrangement uses TRBV9 and TRBJ1-2; D possibly corresponds to TRBD1 (5 bases). CDR3 size: 16 residues. Germline loops: CDR1 SGDLS, CDR2 YYNGEE. V was cut by 0 bases and J by 4 bases, with 16 bases left in between. The CDR3 here is CASSVAPDTRTYGYTF. DNA of the CDR3: TGTGCCAGCAGCGTAGCTCCGGACACCCGAACCTATGGCTACACCTTC.

This clonotype was seen more than once but under ten times. CDR3 sequence reads: CASSSVAGRGAEAFF. The DNA for the CDR3 is TGTGCCAGCAGCTCCGTCGCAGGGAGGGGGGCTGAAGCTTTCTTT. The V gene is TRBV7-2, the J gene TRBJ1-1, with a tentative D call TRBD1 (6 bases). The V and J ends lost 4 bases and 6 bases respectively, with 18 bases between them. Germline assignment: CDR1 SGHTA and CDR2 FQGNSA. The CDR3 covers 15 residues.